A single sample is the source of the 15 T cell receptor beta chains below, sequenced in a study of identical twins. Each CDR3 protein is one row after TCRdb ran MiXCR on the 5' RACE reads. This table has 1.5 million or so distinct CDR3 sequences, around 29% appearing once. The sample comprised cord blood. Receptors were obtained from a newborn girl in good health.

The chain employs TRBV24-1 and TRBJ2-7; TRBD2 might be the D (6 bases). With 8 bases removed from V and 0 bases from J, the gap between germline ends came to 19 bases. CDR3 length: 16 amino acids. Germline-derived CDR1 and CDR2 are KGHDR and SFDVKD. CDR3 sequence (DNA): TGTGCCACCATCGAAGGGTCGCTAGCGAGCTCCTACGAGCAGTACTTC. Protein: CATIEGSLASSYEQYF.

This CDR3 reads CASSEARQGLDGYTF. The CDR3 DNA is TGTGCCAGCAGTGAAGCCAGACAGGGTTTGGATGGCTACACCTTC. The chain links TRBV2 to TRBJ1-2; the match to TRBD1 covers 7 bases. CDR1 is SNHLY, CDR2 FYNNEI, per germline. This CDR3 is built from 15 residues. Trimming cost V 0 bases and J 6 bases; bases outside gene matches: 7.

The chain has TRBV10-3 and TRBJ1-6, with D possibly TRBD1 on 6 matching bases. Trimming took 6 bases from V and 14 from J, leaving 20 bases between them. This CDR3 is built from 14 residues. Germline V lookup: CDR1 ENHRY, CDR2 SYGVKD. The chain's CDR3 is CAISRAGRRGSLHF. The CDR3 DNA follows: TGTGCCATCAGCCGAGCAGGCCGGAGGGGGTCCCTCCACTTT.

This clonotype was picked up a small number of times. For the CDR3, the DNA is TGTGCCAGCGCTCAACCAGCCTACGAGCAGTACTTC. Its protein product is CASAQPAYEQYF. The chain recombines TRBV7-2 with TRBJ2-7; D is uncertain. CDR1 and CDR2 from the germline V gene are SGHTA and FQGNSA. The germline V and J ends were trimmed by 8 bases and 2 bases, with 10 bases remaining between them. CDR3 length equals 12 residues.

This rearrangement joins TRBV4-2 to TRBJ2-1; D is unclear. The CDR3 totals 17 residues. V was shortened by 4 bases and J by 0 bases, with 16 bases between the two germline ends. The V gene's germline CDR1 is LGHNA and CDR2 YNFKEQ. The CDR3 is CASSPRVPSSSYNEQFF. CDR3 DNA: TGTGCCAGCAGCCCTCGGGTCCCTTCGAGCTCCTACAATGAGCAGTTCTTC.

V is TRBV27 and J is TRBJ2-4; 11 positions agree with TRBD2. Unmatched junction bases numbered 21, after V lost 4 bases and J lost 13 bases. This CDR3 region has 18 residues. Germline CDR1 and CDR2: MNHEY and SMNVEV (reference sequence). The CDR3: CASSYSSTSGVRDDGQYF. The CDR3 nucleotides read TGTGCCAGCAGTTACTCGTCGACTAGCGGGGTCCGGGATGACGGGCAGTACTTC.

The rearrangement joins TRBV20-1 to TRBJ1-4, with TRBD1 as a possible D gene (5 bases). V was clipped by 3 bases and J by 6 bases, with 11 bases between them. This CDR3 spans 13 amino acids. Germline V CDR1 and CDR2: DFQATT, SNEGSKA (reference sequence). The CDR3 DNA reads TGCAGTGCTAGTGTCCAGGGCTATGAAAAACTGTTTTTT. This encodes CSASVQGYEKLFF.

This chain links TRBV28 with TRBJ2-1; the D gene is possibly TRBD1 (6 bases). The CDR3 consists of 14 residues. Per the germline V gene, CDR1 is MDHEN and CDR2 is SYDVKM. V was trimmed by 6 bases and J by 2 bases, leaving 11 bases between them. The CDR3 coding sequence is TGTGCCAGCAGCTCAGGGGTAGCCTACAATGAGCAGTTCTTC. This codes for CASSSGVAYNEQFF.

The genes are TRBV9 and TRBJ2-7; D is uncertain. Germline CDR1 and CDR2: SGDLS and YYNGEE. The CDR3 loop spans 12 amino acids. V was cut by 4 bases and J by 7 bases, with 12 bases left in between. This CDR3 is CASSPAHNEQYF. The CDR3 bases are TGTGCCAGCAGCCCGGCTCACAATGAGCAGTACTTC. The full variable domain, its missing parts supplied by reference TRBV9 and TRBJ2-7, is DSGVTQTPKHLITATGQRVTLRCSPRSGDLSVYWYQQSLDQGLQFLIQYYNGEERAKGNILERFSAQQFPDLHSELNLSSLELGDSALYFCASSPAHNEQYFGPGTRLTVT.

The chain links TRBV28 to TRBJ2-7; a possible D gene is TRBD2 (5 bases). V lost 7 bases, J lost 2 bases, and 18 bases lay in between. In germline, CDR1 is MDHEN, CDR2 SYDVKM. The CDR3 is 15 amino acids. CDR3 in DNA: TGTGCCAGCAACCCCGGGGTAGCCCTACCCTACGAGCAGTACTTC. This encodes CASNPGVALPYEQYF.

This clonotype appeared many times. This may stem from a read error, because a much larger clone lies one nucleotide away. The chain couples TRBV20-1 to TRBJ2-5; D unresolved. V lost 4 bases and J 2 bases, leaving 2 bases between the germline ends. In germline, CDR1 is DFQATT, CDR2 SNEGSKA (reference sequence). This CDR3 region has 10 residues. CDR3 sequence reads: CSAIQETQYF. CDR3 DNA sequence: TGCAGTGCTATACAAGAGACCCAGTACTTC.

The rearrangement uses TRBV7-2 and TRBJ2-3; the D gene is possibly TRBD1 (5 bases). The CDR3 contains 14 residues. Germline V gene data show CDR1 as SGHTA and CDR2 as FQGNSA. Trimming cost V 3 bases and J 2 bases, with 9 bases left between them. The CDR3 reads CASSLDTNTDTQYF. CDR3 in DNA: TGTGCCAGCAGCTTGGACACCAACACAGATACGCAGTATTTT.

The rearrangement uses TRBV5-1 and TRBJ1-6, with TRBD1 identical over 7 bases. The CDR3 spans 15 residues. Trimming at V came to 4 bases and at J to 9 bases, leaving 10 bases not matched to a gene. Germline V gene sequence: CDR1 SGHRS, CDR2 YFSETQ. CDR3 in DNA: TGCGCCAGCAGCCCCCGACAGGGAAGGTTTTCACCCCTCCACTTT. Protein: CASSPRQGRFSPLHF.

In its sample, this clonotype was seen a few times. The J gene is TRBJ2-2, the V gene TRBV6-1; 7 positions agree with TRBD1. V lost 1 base, J lost 6 bases, and 17 bases stayed unmatched. Per the germline V gene, CDR1 is MNHNS and CDR2 is SASEGT. The CDR3 totals 19 residues. In DNA form, the CDR3 reads TGTGCCAGCAGTGAAGTCTTATCCCGGACAGGACGCGGACCCGGGGAGCTGTTTTTT. This sequence encodes CASSEVLSRTGRGPGELFF.

The V and J genes are TRBV20-1 and TRBJ2-7, with 8 bases lining up with TRBD2. CDR3 length equals 14 residues. With V trimmed by 5 bases and J by 4 bases, 10 bases remained unmatched. In germline, CDR1 is DFQATT, CDR2 SNEGSKA (reference sequence). In DNA form, the CDR3 reads TGCAGTGCTGGACGGGGGGGGCTTCGTTACGAGCAGTACTTC. Translation gives CSAGRGGLRYEQYF.